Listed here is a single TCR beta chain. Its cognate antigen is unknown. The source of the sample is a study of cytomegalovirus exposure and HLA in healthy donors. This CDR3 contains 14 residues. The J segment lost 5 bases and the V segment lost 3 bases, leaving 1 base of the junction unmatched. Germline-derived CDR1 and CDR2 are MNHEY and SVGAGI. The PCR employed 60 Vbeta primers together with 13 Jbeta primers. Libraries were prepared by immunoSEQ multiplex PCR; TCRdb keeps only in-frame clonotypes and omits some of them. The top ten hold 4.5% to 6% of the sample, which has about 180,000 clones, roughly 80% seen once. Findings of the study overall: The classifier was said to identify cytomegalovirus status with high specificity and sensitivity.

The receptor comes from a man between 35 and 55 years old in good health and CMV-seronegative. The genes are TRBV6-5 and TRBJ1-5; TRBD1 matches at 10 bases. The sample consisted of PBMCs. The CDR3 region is CASSYDRGHQPQHF. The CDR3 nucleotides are TGTGCCAGCAGTTATGACAGGGGGCATCAGCCCCAGCATTTT.